This paragraph reports one T cell receptor (beta chain). Antigen specificity is unknown. Produced via immunoSEQ multiplex PCR; TCRdb's table is partial and in-frame only. The sample has 77,000 or so clones; roughly nine tenths are singletons. Between the trimmed V and J ends, which lost 0 bases and 4 bases, there was a span of 13 bases. CDR1 is MGHRA and CDR2 is YSYEKL in the germline V gene. There are 16 residues in the CDR3. This entry is derived from a study of OX40 agonist ivuxolimab in advanced cancers. The timepoints at which blood was sampled were baseline, cycle 4 day 1, and cycle 7 day 1. The study's findings and limits: In general, CD8+ T cells held more expanded clones than CD4+ did, on average. Antigen specificity was not determined for the expanded peripheral T cells. Among the lowest levels of clonal expansion were found in partial responders at 0.1-3.0 mg/kg.

This chain joins TRBV4-1 and TRBJ1-5, with a possible D match to TRBD1 (5 bases). The sample in question was CD4+ or CD8+ T cells sorted from blood, obtained in a trial of the OX40 agonist ivuxolimab. The clonotype was recovered from an adult with an advanced solid tumor such as melanoma, head and neck, liver or kidney cancer. DNA of the CDR3: TGCGCCAGCAGCCAAGAAAGTGGGGCACTGAATCAGCCCCAGCATTTT. Translated: CASSQESGALNQPQHF.